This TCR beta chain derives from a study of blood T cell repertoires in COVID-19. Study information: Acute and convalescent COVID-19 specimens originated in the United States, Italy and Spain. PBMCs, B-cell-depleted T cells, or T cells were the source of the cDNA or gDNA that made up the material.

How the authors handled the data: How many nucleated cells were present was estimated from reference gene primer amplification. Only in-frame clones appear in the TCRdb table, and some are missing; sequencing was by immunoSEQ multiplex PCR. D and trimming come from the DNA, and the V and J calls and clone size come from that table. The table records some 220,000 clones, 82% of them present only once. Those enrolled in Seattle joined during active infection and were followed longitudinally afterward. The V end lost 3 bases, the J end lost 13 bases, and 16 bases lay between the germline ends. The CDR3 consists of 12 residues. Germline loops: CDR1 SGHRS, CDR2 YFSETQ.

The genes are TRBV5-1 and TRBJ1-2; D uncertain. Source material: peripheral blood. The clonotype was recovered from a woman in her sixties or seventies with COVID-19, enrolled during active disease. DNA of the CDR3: TGCGCCAGCAGCTCAGGCTGGGTCTCGGTCACCTTC. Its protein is CASSSGWVSVTF.